Shown below are 5 T cell receptor beta chains from a single sample sequenced in a study of blood T cell repertoires in COVID-19 (dated by TCRdb to the early 2020s). The receptor library was made with the immunoSEQ multiplex PCR assay. TCRdb carries this immuneACCESS record with in-frame sequences only. Its versions omit some clonotypes, under half of them owing to an unresolved V gene in the studies checked, with the rest unexplained. In this sample the table shows under 25,000 clones, 87% of which occur a single time. The top ten constitute about 7.9% of the sample. What was sequenced was peripheral blood. These receptors came from a human donor with active COVID-19. The donor label of this sample is uncertain.

The chain employs TRBV6-5 and TRBJ2-2, with TRBD2 matching over 9 bases. Germline V gene data show CDR1 as MNHEY and CDR2 as SVGAGI. Trimming cost V 2 bases and J 5 bases; bases outside gene matches: 6. CDR3 length equals 16 residues. The CDR3 loop reads CASSYIRLAETGELFF. As DNA, the CDR3 is TGTGCCAGCAGTTACATCCGACTAGCGGAGACCGGGGAGCTGTTTTTT.

The chain joins TRBV28 to TRBJ2-2; TRBD2 matches at 10 bases. Germline CDR1 reads MDHEN; CDR2 reads SYDVKM. CDR3 size: 14 residues. V lost 7 bases and J lost 11; bases outside the gene matches: 10. DNA for the CDR3: TGTGCCAGCAAACAGCGGGAGGGTTTCGGTGAGCTGTTTTTT. Translating it yields CASKQREGFGELFF. Full variable domain (missing parts from reference TRBV28 and TRBJ2-2): DVKVTQSSRYLVKRTGEKVFLECVQDMDHENMFWYRQDPGLGLRLIYFSYDVKMKEKGDIPEGYSVSREKKERFSLILESASTNQTSMYLCASKQREGFGELFFGEGSRLTVL.

This clone occurred once. For the CDR3, the DNA is TGTGCCAGTAGTATAATGGTTGGGCTAGCGGGGACGAACACCGGGGAGCTGTTTTTT. It encodes CASSIMVGLAGTNTGELFF. The chain links TRBV19 to TRBJ2-2, with 9 bases that match TRBD2. The J segment lost 0 bases and the V segment lost 2 bases, leaving 10 bases of the junction unmatched. CDR3 length: 19 amino acids. Germline CDR1 and CDR2: LNHDA and SQIVND (reference sequence). Complete variable domain (other parts from reference TRBV19 and TRBJ2-2): DGGITQSPKYLFRKEGQNVTLSCEQNLNHDAMYWYRQDPGQGLRLIYYSQIVNDFQKGDIAEGYSVSREKKESFPLTVTSAQKNPTAFYLCASSIMVGLAGTNTGELFFGEGSRLTVL.

The J gene is TRBJ1-6, the V gene TRBV25-1; 10 nucleotides align to TRBD1. J was trimmed by 7 bases and V by 0 bases; bases with no gene match: 3. Germline V gene data show CDR1 as MGHDK and CDR2 as SYGVNS. The CDR3 is 16 amino acids. CDR3 nucleotide sequence: TGTGCCAGCAGTGAATATGCGGGACAGGGGAATTCACCCCTCCACTTT. Amino acids: CASSEYAGQGNSPLHF. Full variable domain (outside the CDR3, taken from reference TRBV25-1 and TRBJ1-6): EADIYQTPRYLVIGTGKKITLECSQTMGHDKMYWYQQDPGMELHLIHYSYGVNSTEKGDLSSESTVSRIRTEHFPLTLESARPSHTSQYLCASSEYAGQGNSPLHFGNGTRLTVT.

The chain uses TRBV6-4 and TRBJ2-1; a weak D match, TRBD1 (5 bases). The CDR3 has 13 amino acids. The germline V and J ends were trimmed by 5 bases and 7 bases, with 12 bases remaining between them. Germline CDR1 reads MRHNA; CDR2 reads SNTAGT. The CDR3 region is CASSISTENEQFF. The CDR3 coding sequence is TGTGCCAGCAGTATCTCGACAGAAAATGAGCAGTTCTTC.